This T cell receptor (beta chain) was recovered during a study of regulatory T cells in long-lasting Graves disease. V lost 0 bases and J lost 1, with 4 bases in between. The CDR3 sequence is 13 residues long. Germline CDR1 LGHNA, CDR2 YSLEER. Through Arm-PCR of CDR3 regions and iRepertoire HTBI primers, TCR beta libraries were built. TCRdb re-called the multiplex PCR reads through MiXCR, storing one row per CDR3 protein. The sample lists 300,000 to 500,000 distinct CDR3 sequences; about 20% were seen once. This clonotype was found once. As yet, its antigen is unknown. As for time point: persistent/refractory GD, antithyroid drugs over 5 years with positive TRAb. RNA from PBMCs was the source of the TCR library. Diagnoses of Graves' disease were made by American Thyroid Association guidelines. Notes on the study in general: For persistent Graves' patients, TCR diversity was lower than for newly diagnosed ones. Among samples with persistent disease, TRBV28, TRBJ1-2 and TRBJ2-5 were favored.

The rearrangement joins TRBV4-3 to TRBJ2-7, with D unresolved. This material consisted of peripheral blood mononuclear cells (PBMCs), taken when the disease was refractory, from a patient treated with antithyroid drugs. This clonotype originated in a female donor with Graves disease. The CDR3 is CASSQDISYEQYF. The CDR3 DNA is TGCGCCAGCAGCCAAGACATTTCCTACGAGCAGTACTTC.